This T cell receptor beta chain comes out of a study of regulatory T cells in long-lasting Graves disease. General observations from the study: Patients with persistent Graves' had lower TCR diversity than newly diagnosed patients. Study was limited to peripheral blood, excluding thyroid tissue. TRBV28, TRBJ1-2 and TRBJ2-5 were segments that persistent disease favored.

The time point is: newly diagnosed GD, antithyroid drugs for less than 3 months. PBMCs provided the RNA from which the TCR library was made. CDR3 regions were amplified by Arm-PCR using iRepertoire HTBI primers to build TCR beta libraries. How the authors handled the data: Sequenced samples collectively carried 60 to 75 TRBV and 15 or so TRBJ segments. MiXCR was run by TCRdb on the multiplex PCR reads, yielding one entry per CDR3 protein. TCRdb's processing, not the study's, gives the V and J calls here. The sample lists 200,000 to 300,000 distinct CDR3 sequences, 20% to 25% occurring once. Trimming cost V 4 bases and J 1 base, with 14 bases left between them. Germline values: CDR1 SGHRS, CDR2 YFSETQ. This CDR3 contains 15 residues. This clonotype was detected many times. Its antigen is currently unknown.

This sequence was found in a female donor with Graves disease. The gene calls are TRBV5-1 and TRBJ1-1, with D tentatively TRBD1 (6 bases). Sequencing was performed on peripheral blood mononuclear cells (PBMCs), taken at new diagnosis, from a patient treated with antithyroid drugs. The chain's CDR3 is CASSAGDTWNTEAFF. For the CDR3, the DNA is TGCGCCAGCAGCGCGGGGGACACCTGGAACACTGAAGCTTTCTTT.